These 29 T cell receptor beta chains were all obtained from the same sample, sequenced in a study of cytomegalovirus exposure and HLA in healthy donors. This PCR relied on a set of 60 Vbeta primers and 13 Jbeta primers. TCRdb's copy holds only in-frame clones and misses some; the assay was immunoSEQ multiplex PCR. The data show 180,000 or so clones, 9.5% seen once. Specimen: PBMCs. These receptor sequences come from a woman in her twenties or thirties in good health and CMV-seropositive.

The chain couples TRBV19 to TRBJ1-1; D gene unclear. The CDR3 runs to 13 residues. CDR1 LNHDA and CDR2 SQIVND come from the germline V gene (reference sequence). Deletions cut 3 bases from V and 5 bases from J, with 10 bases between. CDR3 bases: TGTGCCAGTAGTATCACTACAACAACTGAAGCTTTCTTT. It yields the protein CASSITTTTEAFF.

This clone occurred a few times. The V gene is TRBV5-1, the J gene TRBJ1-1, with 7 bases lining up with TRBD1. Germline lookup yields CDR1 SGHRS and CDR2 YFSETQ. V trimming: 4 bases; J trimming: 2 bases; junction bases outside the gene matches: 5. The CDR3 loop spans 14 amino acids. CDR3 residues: CASSDRQGNTEAFF. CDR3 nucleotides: TGCGCCAGCAGCGACCGACAGGGAAACACTGAAGCTTTCTTT.

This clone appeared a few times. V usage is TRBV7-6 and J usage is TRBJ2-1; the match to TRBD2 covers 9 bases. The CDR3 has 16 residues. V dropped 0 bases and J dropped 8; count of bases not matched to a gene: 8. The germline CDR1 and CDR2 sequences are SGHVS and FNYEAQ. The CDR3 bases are TGTGCCAGCAGCTTAGCGCGTGGCGGGAGGGCCTATGAGCAGTTCTTC. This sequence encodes CASSLARGGRAYEQFF.

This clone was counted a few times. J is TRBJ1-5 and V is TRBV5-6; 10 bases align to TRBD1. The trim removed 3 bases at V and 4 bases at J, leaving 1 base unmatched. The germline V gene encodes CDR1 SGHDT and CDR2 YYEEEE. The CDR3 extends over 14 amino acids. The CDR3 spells CASSWTGGNQPQHF. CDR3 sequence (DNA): TGTGCCAGCAGCTGGACAGGGGGGAATCAGCCCCAGCATTTT. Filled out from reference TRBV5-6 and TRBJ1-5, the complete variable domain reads DAGVTQSPTHLIKTRGQQVTLRCSPKSGHDTVSWYQQALGQGPQFIFQYYEEEERQRGNFPDRFSGHQFPNYSSELNVNALLLGDSALYLCASSWTGGNQPQHFGDGTRLSIL.

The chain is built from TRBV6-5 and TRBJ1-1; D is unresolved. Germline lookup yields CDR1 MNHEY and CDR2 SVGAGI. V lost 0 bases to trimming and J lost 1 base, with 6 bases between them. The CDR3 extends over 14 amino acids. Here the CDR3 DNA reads TGTGCCAGCAGTTACTCGGGCAAGAACACTGAAGCTTTCTTT. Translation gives CASSYSGKNTEAFF.

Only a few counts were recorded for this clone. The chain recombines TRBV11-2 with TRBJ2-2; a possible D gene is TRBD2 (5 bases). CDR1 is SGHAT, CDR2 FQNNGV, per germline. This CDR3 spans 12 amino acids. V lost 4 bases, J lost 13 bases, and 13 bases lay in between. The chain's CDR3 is CASSSPRGWLFF. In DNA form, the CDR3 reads TGTGCCAGCAGCTCACCCCGAGGGTGGCTGTTTTTT.

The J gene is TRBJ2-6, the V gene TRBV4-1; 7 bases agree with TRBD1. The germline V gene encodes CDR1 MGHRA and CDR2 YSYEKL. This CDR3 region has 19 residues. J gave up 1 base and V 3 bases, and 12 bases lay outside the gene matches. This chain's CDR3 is CASSHTQGVPSSGANVLTF. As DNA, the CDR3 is TGCGCCAGCAGCCACACCCAGGGGGTCCCATCTTCTGGGGCCAACGTCCTGACTTTC.

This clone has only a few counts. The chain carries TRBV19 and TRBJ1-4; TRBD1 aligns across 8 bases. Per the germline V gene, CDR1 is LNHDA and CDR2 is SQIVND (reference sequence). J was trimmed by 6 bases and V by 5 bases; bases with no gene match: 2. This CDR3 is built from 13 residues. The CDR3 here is CASSRTGYEKLFF. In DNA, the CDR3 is TGTGCCAGTAGTCGGACAGGGTATGAAAAACTGTTTTTT.

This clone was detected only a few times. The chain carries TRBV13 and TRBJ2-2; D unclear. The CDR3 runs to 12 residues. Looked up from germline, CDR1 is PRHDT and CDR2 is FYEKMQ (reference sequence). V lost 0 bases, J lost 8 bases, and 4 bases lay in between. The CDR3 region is CASSLGRGELFF. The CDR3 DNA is TGTGCCAGCAGCTTAGGCAGAGGGGAGCTGTTTTTT. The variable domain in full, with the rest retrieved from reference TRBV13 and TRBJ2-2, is AAGVIQSPRHLIKEKRETATLKCYPIPRHDTVYWYQQGPGQDPQFLISFYEKMQSDKGSIPDRFSAQQFSDYHSELNMSSLELGDSALYFCASSLGRGELFFGEGSRLTVL.

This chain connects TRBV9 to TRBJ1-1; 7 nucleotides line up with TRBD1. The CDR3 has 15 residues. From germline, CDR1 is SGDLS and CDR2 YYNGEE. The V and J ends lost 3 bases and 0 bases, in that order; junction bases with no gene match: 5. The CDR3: CASSAPGQMNTEAFF. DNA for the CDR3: TGTGCCAGCAGCGCACCGGGACAGATGAACACTGAAGCTTTCTTT.

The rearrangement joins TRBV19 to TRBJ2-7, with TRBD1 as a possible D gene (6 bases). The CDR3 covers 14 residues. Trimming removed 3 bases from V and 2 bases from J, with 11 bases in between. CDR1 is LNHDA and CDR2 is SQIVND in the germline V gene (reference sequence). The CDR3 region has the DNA TGTGCCAGTAGTATGAAGGACAGAACCTACGAGCAGTACTTC. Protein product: CASSMKDRTYEQYF. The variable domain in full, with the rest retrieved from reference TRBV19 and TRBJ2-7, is DGGITQSPKYLFRKEGQNVTLSCEQNLNHDAMYWYRQDPGQGLRLIYYSQIVNDFQKGDIAEGYSVSREKKESFPLTVTSAQKNPTAFYLCASSMKDRTYEQYFGPGTRLTVT.

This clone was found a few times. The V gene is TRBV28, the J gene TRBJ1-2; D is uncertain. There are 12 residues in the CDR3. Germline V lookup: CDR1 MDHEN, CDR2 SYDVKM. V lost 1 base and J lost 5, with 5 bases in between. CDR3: CASSLSYYGYTF. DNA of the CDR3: TGTGCCAGCAGTTTATCTTATTATGGCTACACCTTC.

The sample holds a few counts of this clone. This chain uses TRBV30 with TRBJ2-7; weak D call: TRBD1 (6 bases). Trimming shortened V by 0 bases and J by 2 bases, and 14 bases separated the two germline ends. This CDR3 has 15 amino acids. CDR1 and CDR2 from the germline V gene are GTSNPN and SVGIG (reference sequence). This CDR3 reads CAWSVPAWGPYEQYF. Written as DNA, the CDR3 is TGTGCCTGGAGTGTACCGGCCTGGGGGCCCTACGAGCAGTACTTC.

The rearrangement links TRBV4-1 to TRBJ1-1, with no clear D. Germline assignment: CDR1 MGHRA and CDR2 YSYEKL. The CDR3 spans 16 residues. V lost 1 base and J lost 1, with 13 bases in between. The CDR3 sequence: CASSQAGGPQNTEAFF. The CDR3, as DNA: TGCGCCAGCAGCCAAGCCGGAGGCCCACAGAACACTGAAGCTTTCTTT.

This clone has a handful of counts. This chain's CDR3 is CASSFGRAREAEQFF. In nucleotides, the CDR3 is TGTGCCAGCAGCTTCGGCAGGGCGCGAGAGGCTGAGCAGTTCTTC. This chain joins TRBV11-2 and TRBJ2-1; the D gene is possibly TRBD1 (5 bases). Germline CDR1 SGHAT, CDR2 FQNNGV. Trimming left V 3 bases short and J 9 bases short, with 18 bases between. The CDR3 sequence is 15 residues long.

The CDR3 DNA reads as TGCGCCAGCAGGACGGGACTCTTCCCTGGGGCCAACGTCCTGACTTTC. It is translated as CASRTGLFPGANVLTF. This chain connects TRBV5-1 to TRBJ2-6; D might be TRBD2 (6 bases). V shed 5 bases and J shed 2 bases, with 14 bases lying between them. The V gene's germline CDR1 is SGHRS and CDR2 YFSETQ. This CDR3 has 16 residues.

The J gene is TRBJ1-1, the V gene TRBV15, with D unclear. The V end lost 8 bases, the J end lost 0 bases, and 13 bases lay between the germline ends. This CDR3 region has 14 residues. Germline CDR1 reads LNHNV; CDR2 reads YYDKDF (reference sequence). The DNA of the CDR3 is TGTGCCACCTCGTTCGACATCATGAACACTGAAGCTTTCTTT. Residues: CATSFDIMNTEAFF.

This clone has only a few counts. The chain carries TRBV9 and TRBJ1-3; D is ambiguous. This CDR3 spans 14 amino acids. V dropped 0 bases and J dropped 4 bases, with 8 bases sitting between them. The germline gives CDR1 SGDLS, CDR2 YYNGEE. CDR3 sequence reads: CASSVDGFGNTIYF. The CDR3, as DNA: TGTGCCAGCAGCGTAGACGGGTTCGGAAACACCATATATTTT. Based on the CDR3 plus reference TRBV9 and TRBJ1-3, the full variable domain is DSGVTQTPKHLITATGQRVTLRCSPRSGDLSVYWYQQSLDQGLQFLIQYYNGEERAKGNILERFSAQQFPDLHSELNLSSLELGDSALYFCASSVDGFGNTIYFGEGSWLTVV.

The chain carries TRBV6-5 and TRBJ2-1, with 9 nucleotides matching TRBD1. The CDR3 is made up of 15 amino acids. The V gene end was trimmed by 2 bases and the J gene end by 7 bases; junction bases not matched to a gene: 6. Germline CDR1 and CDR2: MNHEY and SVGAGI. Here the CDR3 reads CASSYEGQGWNEQFF. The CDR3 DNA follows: TGTGCCAGCAGTTACGAGGGACAGGGCTGGAATGAGCAGTTCTTC.

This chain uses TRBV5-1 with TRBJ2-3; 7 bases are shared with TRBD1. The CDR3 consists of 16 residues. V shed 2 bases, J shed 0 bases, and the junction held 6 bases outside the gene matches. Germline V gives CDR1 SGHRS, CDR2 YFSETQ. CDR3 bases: TGCGCCAGCAGCTTTAGGGACAGACTGAGCACAGATACGCAGTATTTT. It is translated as CASSFRDRLSTDTQYF.

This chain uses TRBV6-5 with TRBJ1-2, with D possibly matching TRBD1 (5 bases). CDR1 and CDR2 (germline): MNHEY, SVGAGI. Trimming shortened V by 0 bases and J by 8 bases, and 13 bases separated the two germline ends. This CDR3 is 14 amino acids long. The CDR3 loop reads CASSYSGHARGYTF. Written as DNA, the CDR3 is TGTGCCAGCAGTTACTCGGGGCACGCCCGGGGCTACACCTTC.

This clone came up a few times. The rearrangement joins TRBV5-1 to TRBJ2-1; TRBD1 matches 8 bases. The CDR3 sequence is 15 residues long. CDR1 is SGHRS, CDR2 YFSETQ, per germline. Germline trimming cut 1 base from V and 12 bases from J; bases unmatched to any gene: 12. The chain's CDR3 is CASSLSLPSGTGQFF. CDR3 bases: TGCGCCAGCAGCTTGTCTTTACCTTCCGGGACAGGGCAGTTCTTC.

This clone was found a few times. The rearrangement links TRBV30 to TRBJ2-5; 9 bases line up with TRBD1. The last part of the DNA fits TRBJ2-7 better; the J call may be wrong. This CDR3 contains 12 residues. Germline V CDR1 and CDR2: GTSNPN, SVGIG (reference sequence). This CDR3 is CATSDRGYEQYF. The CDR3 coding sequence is TGTGCCACCTCGGACAGGGGCTACGAGCAGTACTTC.

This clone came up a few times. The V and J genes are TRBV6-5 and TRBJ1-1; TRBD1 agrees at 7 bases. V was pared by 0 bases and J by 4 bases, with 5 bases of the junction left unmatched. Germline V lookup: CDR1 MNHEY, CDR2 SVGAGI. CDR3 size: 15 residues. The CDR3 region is CASSYSDRRRTEAFF. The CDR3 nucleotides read TGTGCCAGCAGTTACTCGGACAGGAGGCGCACTGAAGCTTTCTTT.

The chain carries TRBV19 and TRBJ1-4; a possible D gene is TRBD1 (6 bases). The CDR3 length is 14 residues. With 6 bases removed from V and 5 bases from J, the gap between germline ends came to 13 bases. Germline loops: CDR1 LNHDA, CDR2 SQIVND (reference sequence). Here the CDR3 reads CASSQTGGNEKLFF. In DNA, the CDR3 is TGTGCCAGTAGCCAGACAGGCGGGAATGAAAAACTGTTTTTT.

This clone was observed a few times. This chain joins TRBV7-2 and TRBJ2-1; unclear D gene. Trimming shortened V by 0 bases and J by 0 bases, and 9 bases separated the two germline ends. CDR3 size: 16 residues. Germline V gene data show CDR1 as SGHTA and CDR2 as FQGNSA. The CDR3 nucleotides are TGTGCCAGCAGCTTAGCGGTTGCGAGCTCCTACAATGAGCAGTTCTTC. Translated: CASSLAVASSYNEQFF.

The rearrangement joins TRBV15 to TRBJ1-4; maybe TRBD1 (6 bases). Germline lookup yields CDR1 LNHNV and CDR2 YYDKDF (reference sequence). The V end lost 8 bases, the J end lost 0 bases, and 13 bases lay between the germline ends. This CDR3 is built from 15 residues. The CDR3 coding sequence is TGTGCCACCTCCGGACAGACTGCAACTAATGAAAAACTGTTTTTT. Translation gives CATSGQTATNEKLFF. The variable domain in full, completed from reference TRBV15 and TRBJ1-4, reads DAMVIQNPRYQVTQFGKPVTLSCSQTLNHNVMYWYQQKSSQAPKLLFHYYDKDFNNEADTPDNFQSRRPNTSFCFLDIRSPGLGDTAMYLCATSGQTATNEKLFFGSGTQLSVL.

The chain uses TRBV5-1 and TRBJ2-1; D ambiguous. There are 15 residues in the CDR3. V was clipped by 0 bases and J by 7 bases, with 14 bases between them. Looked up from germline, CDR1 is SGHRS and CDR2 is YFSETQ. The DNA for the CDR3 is TGCGCCAGCAGCTTGGCCTGGCCAGGCCCAAATGAGCAGTTCTTC. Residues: CASSLAWPGPNEQFF. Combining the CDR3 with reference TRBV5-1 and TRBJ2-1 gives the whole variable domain KAGVTQTPRYLIKTRGQQVTLSCSPISGHRSVSWYQQTPGQGLQFLFEYFSETQRNKGNFPGRFSGRQFSNSRSEMNVSTLELGDSALYLCASSLAWPGPNEQFFGPGTRLTVL.

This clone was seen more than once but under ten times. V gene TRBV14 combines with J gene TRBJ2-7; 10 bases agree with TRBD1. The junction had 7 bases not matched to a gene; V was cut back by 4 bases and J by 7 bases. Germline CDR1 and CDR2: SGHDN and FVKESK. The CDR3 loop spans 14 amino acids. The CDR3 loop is CASSRGDRGREQYF. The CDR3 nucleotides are TGTGCCAGCAGCCGCGGGGACAGGGGACGAGAGCAGTACTTC. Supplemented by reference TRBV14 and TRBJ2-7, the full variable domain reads EAGVTQFPSHSVIEKGQTVTLRCDPISGHDNLYWYRRVMGKEIKFLLHFVKESKQDESGMPNNRFLAERTGGTYSTLKVQPAELEDSGVYFCASSRGDRGREQYFGPGTRLTVT.